A single sample gave rise to the 2 T cell receptor beta chains below, sequenced in a study of OX40 agonist ivuxolimab in advanced cancers. TCRdb's copy holds only in-frame clones and misses some; the assay was immunoSEQ multiplex PCR. The repertoire includes approximately 30,000 clones, 65% to 90% of them detected once, and over 1.3% sits in the top ten. The input for sequencing was CD4+ or CD8+ T cells sorted from blood, taken in a trial of the OX40 agonist ivuxolimab. These receptors originate from an adult with an advanced solid tumor such as melanoma, head and neck, liver or kidney cancer.

This chain joins TRBV19 and TRBJ1-5, with a weak D call TRBD1 (5 bases). V was cut by 1 base and J by 5 bases, with 6 bases left in between. This CDR3 has 13 amino acids. Germline V lookup: CDR1 LNHDA, CDR2 SQIVND (reference sequence). CDR3 bases: TGTGCCAGTAGTATAGGCAGGGATCAGCCCCAGCATTTT. Translated, it gives CASSIGRDQPQHF.

The rearrangement links TRBV7-2 to TRBJ2-5; possible D gene TRBD1, 6 bases. Germline V gives CDR1 SGHTA, CDR2 FQGNSA. The V end was cut by 3 bases, the J end by 2 bases, with 22 bases between. This CDR3 spans 18 amino acids. CDR3 DNA: TGTGCCAGCAGCTTGAGTATGATTAGGAGGCAGGGGCAAGAGACCCAGTACTTC. Its translation is CASSLSMIRRQGQETQYF.